This TCR beta chain appears in the sequencing data of a study of CD8+CD57+ T cells in acquired aplastic anemia. About the research overall: In CD4+ cells, healthy donors produced an average of approximately 9.9 million reads.

V dropped 0 bases and J dropped 6 bases, with 14 bases sitting between them. CDR3 length equals 15 residues. Looked up from germline, CDR1 is SGHTA and CDR2 is FQGTGA. This clonotype came up many times. The use of genomic DNA as template underpinned the TCR beta VDJ and CDR3 profiling. In TCRdb, the reads were re-called with MiXCR into one record per CDR3 protein. This repertoire shows around 180,000 distinct CDR3 sequences, 55% to 75% found once; its top ten account for less than 55%. This receptor was taken from a human donor in good health. Sequenced sample: sorted CD4+, CD8+, or CD8+CD57+ T cells (not recorded which) from PBMCs. This chain links TRBV7-3 with TRBJ1-1; maybe TRBD1 (5 bases). CDR3 protein: CASSLTTAGDAEAFF. The CDR3 DNA reads as TGTGCCAGCAGCTTAACGACAGCGGGGGACGCTGAAGCTTTCTTT.